The next 10 T cell receptor beta chains were all read from a single sample in a study of cytomegalovirus exposure and HLA in healthy donors. 13 Jbeta primers and 60 Vbeta primers were used for the PCR. Assay: immunoSEQ multiplex PCR; the TCRdb copy retains only in-frame clones and omits some. Of under 150,000 clones in the sample, roughly 79% were seen once. Specimen: PBMCs. The source of these receptors is a woman in her 40s in good health and CMV-seronegative.

The sample holds a few counts of this clone. The rearrangement joins TRBV28 to TRBJ1-6; 10 bases align to TRBD1. The junction had 4 bases not matched to a gene; V was cut back by 4 bases and J by 7 bases. The germline CDR1 and CDR2 sequences are MDHEN and SYDVKM. The CDR3 has 15 residues. CDR3 bases: TGTGCCAGCAGTTCTGGACAGGGGGGGAATTCACCCCTCCACTTT. Amino acids: CASSSGQGGNSPLHF.

The CDR3 spells CASSQGGHPRPYNEQFF. The DNA for the CDR3 is TGCGCCAGCAGCCAAGGAGGACATCCGCGGCCCTACAATGAGCAGTTCTTC. The chain combines TRBV4-1 with TRBJ2-1; possibly TRBD1 for D (5 bases). V lost 1 base to trimming and J lost 2 bases, with 15 bases between them. The CDR3 consists of 17 residues. The V gene's germline CDR1 is MGHRA and CDR2 YSYEKL.

In this sample, this clone turned up once. V and J are TRBV4-2 and TRBJ2-7, with 8 bases matching TRBD2. Germline CDR1 and CDR2: LGHNA and YNFKEQ. The CDR3 spans 18 residues. V shed 3 bases and J 2 bases; nucleotides not matched to a gene: 15. As DNA, the CDR3 is TGTGCCAGCAGCCACCCCAGGAAGGGGAGTAGCGGGACCTACGAGCAGTACTTC. Translation: CASSHPRKGSSGTYEQYF.

The chain links TRBV5-1 to TRBJ2-3; 13 nucleotides agree with TRBD2. The J segment lost 5 bases and the V segment lost 4 bases, leaving 7 bases of the junction unmatched. This CDR3 region has 16 residues. CDR1 and CDR2 from the germline V gene are SGHRS and YFSETQ. CDR3 DNA: TGCGCCAGCAGCCCGGGGGGACTAGCGGGATTAGATACGCAGTATTTT. It specifies CASSPGGLAGLDTQYF.

The rearrangement joins TRBV7-9 to TRBJ2-5; 10 bases are a match to TRBD1. Germline V gene sequence: CDR1 SEHNR, CDR2 FQNEAQ (reference sequence). The CDR3 spans 16 residues. J was trimmed by 2 bases and V by 8 bases; bases with no gene match: 11. CDR3 amino acids: CASVGQGRDGQETQYF. The CDR3 region has the DNA TGTGCCAGCGTGGGACAGGGGAGAGATGGGCAAGAGACCCAGTACTTC.

In the case of this clone: Mismatch with germline at one junction end may stem from a read error. V gene TRBV18 combines with J gene TRBJ2-6; TRBD1 aligns across 10 bases. Germline-derived CDR1 and CDR2 are KGHSH and LQKENI. The CDR3 runs to 16 residues. CDR3 DNA sequence: TGTGCCAGCTCTCCGGGACAGGGGTCTGGGGCCAACGGCCTGACTTTC. Translated, it gives CASSPGQGSGANGLTF. The full variable domain, its missing parts supplied by reference TRBV18 and TRBJ2-6, is NAGVMQNPRHLVRRRGQEARLRCSPMKGHSHVYWYRQLPEEGLKFMVYLQKENIIDESGMPKERFSAEFPKEGPSILRIQQVVRGDSAAYFCASSPGQGSGANGLTFGAGSRLTVL.

The chain links TRBV28 to TRBJ1-4; 12 positions match TRBD1. The junction had 10 bases not matched to a gene; V was cut back by 7 bases and J by 10 bases. The CDR3 totals 15 residues. Germline loops: CDR1 MDHEN, CDR2 SYDVKM. In DNA form, the CDR3 reads TGTGCCAGCATTGGGACAGGGGGCCGGGGGGGAAAACTGTTTTTT. This gives the protein CASIGTGGRGGKLFF.

The chain employs TRBV5-6 and TRBJ2-7; D ambiguous. Between the trimmed V and J ends, which lost 6 bases and 1 base, there was a span of 14 bases. The CDR3 is made up of 14 amino acids. Germline CDR1 reads SGHDT; CDR2 reads YYEEEE. CDR3 nucleotides: TGTGCCAGCAAGCTTTGGGCTGTGTCCTACGAGCAGTACTTC. Protein: CASKLWAVSYEQYF. The whole variable domain, filled in from reference TRBV5-6 and TRBJ2-7, reads DAGVTQSPTHLIKTRGQQVTLRCSPKSGHDTVSWYQQALGQGPQFIFQYYEEEERQRGNFPDRFSGHQFPNYSSELNVNALLLGDSALYLCASKLWAVSYEQYFGPGTRLTVT.

Notes on this clone: At one of its ends the junction is not consistent with the germline gene, which may arise from a read error. This rearrangement joins TRBV5-1 to TRBJ2-7, with TRBD2 identical over 7 bases. This CDR3 is 14 amino acids long. From germline, CDR1 is SGHRS and CDR2 YFSETQ. CDR3 DNA sequence: TGCGCCAGCAGGGCCGGGACTACCTCCCACGAGCAGTACTTC. This gives the protein CASRAGTTSHEQYF.

The chain combines TRBV4-2 with TRBJ2-3, with D uncertain. V dropped 6 bases and J dropped 4 bases, with 17 bases sitting between them. The CDR3 consists of 15 residues. Germline V gives CDR1 LGHNA, CDR2 YNFKEQ. The CDR3 reads CASRTFPNPSDTQYF. Written as DNA, the CDR3 is TGTGCCAGCAGGACTTTCCCAAATCCGTCAGATACGCAGTATTTT.